This TCR beta chain was found in a study of patients and donors after allogeneic stem cell transplantation. This clonotype was seen only a few times. V shed 4 bases and J shed 2 bases, with 8 bases lying between them. This CDR3 has 13 amino acids. Germline V gene data show CDR1 as SNHLY and CDR2 as FYNNEI. MiXCR was run by TCRdb on the RT-PCR reads, yielding one entry per CDR3 protein. Among about a million distinct CDR3 sequences listed, roughly 18% were seen once. What was sequenced was blood, either unsorted or a sorted T cell fraction (not recorded which). The source is a human donor who was either an allogeneic HSCT recipient or a stem cell or donor lymphocyte infusion donor (not recorded which). It is not recorded whose cells these are; they may come from a transplant donor. V and J are TRBV2 and TRBJ1-1, with D maybe TRBD1 (6 bases). The CDR3 sequence: CASSGDTNTEAFF. The CDR3 DNA is TGTGCCAGCAGTGGGGACACCAACACTGAAGCTTTCTTT. Based on the CDR3 plus reference TRBV2 and TRBJ1-1, the full variable domain is EPEVTQTPSHQVTQMGQEVILRCVPISNHLYFYWYRQILGQKVEFLVSFYNNEISEKSEIFDDQFSVERPDGSNFTLKIRSTKLEDSAMYFCASSGDTNTEAFFGQGTRLTVV.